The 5 T cell receptor beta chains given below trace back to one sample, sequenced in a study of molecular identifiers for immune sequencing clone quantification. TCRdb redid the calling of the PCR reads with MiXCR, one entry per CDR3 protein. Of fewer than 350,000 distinct CDR3 sequences in the sample, roughly 23% were seen once. Sequenced sample: naive CD8+ T cells from blood, with Jurkat cell RNA spiked in. Subset given: FACS-sorted CD8+CD4-CCR7+CD45RA+ naive T cells. These receptors came from a human donor in good health. Some libraries in this study had Jurkat cell RNA spiked in.

The rearrangement links TRBV11-2 to TRBJ2-7; D gene unclear. Trimming removed 5 bases at V and 7 bases at J, with 12 bases between. Per the germline V gene, CDR1 is SGHAT and CDR2 is FQNNGV. CDR3 length equals 12 residues. CDR3 in amino acids: CASSPQPLEQYF. CDR3 sequence (DNA): TGTGCCAGCAGCCCGCAGCCTCTGGAGCAGTACTTC.

The rearrangement uses TRBV11-2 and TRBJ2-2, with 10 bases lining up with TRBD2. Losses at the gene ends were 3 bases for V and 5 bases for J; bases not matched to a gene: 6. CDR3 length equals 16 residues. Germline CDR1 SGHAT, CDR2 FQNNGV. The chain's CDR3 is CASSFSLAGETGELFF. CDR3 sequence (DNA): TGTGCCAGCAGCTTCAGTCTAGCGGGGGAAACCGGGGAGCTGTTTTTT.

This clonotype appeared many times. The chain couples TRBV5-4 to TRBJ1-1; D may be TRBD1 (5 bases). Trimming pared 3 bases from V and 8 bases from J, leaving 8 bases between. Germline V gene sequence: CDR1 SGHNT, CDR2 YYREEE (reference sequence). The CDR3 covers 11 residues. CDR3 protein: CASSWGYEAFF. The CDR3 coding sequence is TGTGCCAGCAGCTGGGGGTACGAAGCTTTCTTT.

This clonotype was seen a handful of times. V and J are TRBV7-6 and TRBJ2-7; D is uncertain. Germline CDR1 and CDR2: SGHVS and FNYEAQ. This CDR3 region has 12 residues. V gave up 5 bases and J gave up 6 bases, with 11 bases separating them. The CDR3 reads CASSIRPGEQYF. The CDR3 nucleotides are TGTGCCAGCAGCATAAGACCTGGCGAGCAGTACTTC.

The chain links TRBV20-1 to TRBJ1-1; D not resolved. The CDR3 contains 14 residues. The germline CDR1 and CDR2 sequences are DFQATT and SNEGSKA (reference sequence). V lost 1 base and J 6 bases, leaving 15 bases between the germline ends. CDR3 loop: CSARVERVGPEAFF. In nucleotides, the CDR3 is TGCAGTGCTAGAGTGGAAAGGGTCGGTCCTGAAGCTTTCTTT.